The 8 T cell receptor beta chains reported below all come from one sample, sequenced in a study of blood T cell repertoires in COVID-19. Clones were sequenced by immunoSEQ multiplex PCR, and TCRdb holds only the in-frame ones, with some missing. This repertoire shows around 220,000 clones, 84% found once; its top ten account for 6.8%. The sequenced sample consisted of PBMCs or T cells enriched from blood (not recorded which). The receptors come from a middle-aged woman who had recovered from COVID-19.

V is TRBV6-5 and J is TRBJ1-2; tentative D call: TRBD1 (5 bases). The V and J ends lost 6 bases and 4 bases respectively, with 12 bases between them. Germline V gene sequence: CDR1 MNHEY, CDR2 SVGAGI. This CDR3 region has 13 residues. This CDR3 reads CASSPTGSYGYTF. The CDR3 bases are TGTGCCAGCAGCCCCACAGGATCCTATGGCTACACCTTC.

This clone was detected only once. The chain carries TRBV9 and TRBJ1-6; a weak D match, TRBD1 (5 bases). The CDR3 sequence is 14 residues long. The ends were cut back, 7 bases at V and 10 bases at J, with 18 bases in the middle. CDR1 is SGDLS, CDR2 YYNGEE, per germline. The CDR3 spells CASGAGGSSSPLHF. Written as DNA, the CDR3 is TGTGCCAGCGGGGCCGGGGGGTCCTCCTCACCCCTCCACTTT.

V is TRBV7-2 and J is TRBJ1-5, with 7 bases fitting TRBD1. This CDR3 region has 14 residues. V shed 5 bases and J 9 bases; nucleotides not matched to a gene: 10. CDR1 and CDR2 from the germline V gene are SGHTA and FQGNSA. Written as DNA, the CDR3 is TGTGCCAGCAGCGTCGACAGGGCCGTGGGGCCCCAGCATTTT. This gives the protein CASSVDRAVGPQHF. Looking up the rest from reference TRBV7-2 and TRBJ1-5 gives the full variable domain: GAGVSQSPSNKVTEKGKDVELRCDPISGHTALYWYRQSLGQGLEFLIYFQGNSAPDKSGLPSDRFSAERTGGSVSTLTIQRTQQEDSAVYLCASSVDRAVGPQHFGDGTRLSIL.

V and J are TRBV24-1 and TRBJ2-5, with 7 bases identical to TRBD2. J was trimmed by 2 bases and V by 9 bases; bases with no gene match: 8. The germline CDR1 and CDR2 sequences are KGHDR and SFDVKD. CDR3 length: 14 residues. This chain's CDR3 is CATGYSGPQETQYF. The DNA of the CDR3 is TGTGCCACCGGGTATAGCGGGCCACAAGAGACCCAGTACTTC.

The chain employs TRBV4-3 and TRBJ1-2; TRBD1 might be the D (5 bases). V was pared by 3 bases and J by 4 bases, with 12 bases between. The CDR3 has 14 amino acids. CDR1 is LGHNA, CDR2 YSLEER, per germline. The CDR3 nucleotides are TGCGCCAGCAGCCAGGGACTCCTGACCTATGGCTACACCTTC. Its protein is CASSQGLLTYGYTF.

In its sample, this clone was seen once. The genes are TRBV2 and TRBJ1-1; D is possibly TRBD1 (6 bases). Trimming removed 4 bases at V and 3 bases at J, with 12 bases between. CDR1 is SNHLY, CDR2 FYNNEI, per germline. This CDR3 has 14 residues. DNA of the CDR3: TGTGCCAGCAGTGGGCAGGGGCGGCACACTGAAGCTTTCTTT. Amino acids: CASSGQGRHTEAFF.

The V gene is TRBV6-2 or TRBV6-3, the J gene TRBJ2-5; possibly TRBD1 for D (6 bases). V was clipped by 0 bases and J by 4 bases, with 9 bases between them. The CDR3 contains 14 residues. The germline V gene has CDR1 MNHEY and CDR2 SVGEGT. The CDR3 nucleotides are TGTGCCAGCAGTTACTCCGACAGGACAGAGACCCAGTACTTC. Residues: CASSYSDRTETQYF.

The chain carries TRBV28 and TRBJ1-3, with 7 bases identical to TRBD1. CDR3 length: 15 amino acids. The germline V gene has CDR1 MDHEN and CDR2 SYDVKM. The V segment lost 3 bases and the J segment 2 bases; nucleotides outside the gene matches: 4. The CDR3, as DNA: TGTGCCAGCAGTTTCAGGACAGGCGCTGGAAACACCATATATTTT. Translated: CASSFRTGAGNTIYF. The variable domain in full, completed from reference TRBV28 and TRBJ1-3, reads DVKVTQSSRYLVKRTGEKVFLECVQDMDHENMFWYRQDPGLGLRLIYFSYDVKMKEKGDIPEGYSVSREKKERFSLILESASTNQTSMYLCASSFRTGAGNTIYFGEGSWLTVV.